Listed below are T cell receptor beta chains from one sample, sequenced in a study of blood T cell repertoires in COVID-19. This table comes from immunoSEQ multiplex PCR, and its TCRdb copy is limited to in-frame clones, with some not included. The table lists approximately 330,000 clones, around 89% of them singletons, with 0.95% to 1.3% in the top ten. The specimen sequenced was peripheral blood. These receptors were taken from a woman in her thirties or forties with COVID-19, enrolled during active disease. The CDR3 runs from the conserved cysteine through the conserved F or W. The D gene is left open where the match is weak.

j_gene	d_gene	v_gene	CDR3nt	CDR3aa
TRBJ1-3	-	TRBV10-1	TGCGCCAGCAGTGAGGGGGCGTCGGGAAACACCATATATTTT	CASSEGASGNTIYF
TRBJ2-2	TRBD1	TRBV27	TGTGCCAGCAGTTTAATCGGGACAGGGGGCCGGGGCGGGGAGCTGTTTTTT	CASSLIGTGGRGGELFF
TRBJ2-3	TRBD1	TRBV29-1	TGCAGCGTTGAAACGGGGGACAGGTTAGATACGCAGTATTTT	CSVETGDRLDTQYF
TRBJ1-6	TRBD1	TRBV7-3	TGTGCCAGCAGCCTCGACAGGGGGCTTTCACCCCTCCACTTT	CASSLDRGLSPLHF
TRBJ2-5	-	TRBV7-9	TGTGCCAGCAGCAAGGGGTTAAACCAAGAGACCCAGTACTTC	CASSKGLNQETQYF
TRBJ1-2	-	TRBV6-2/TRBV6-3	TGTGCCAGCAGTTTTCCGGGACTTAGGGACTACACCTTC	CASSFPGLRDYTF
TRBJ1-2	TRBD1	TRBV2	TGTGCCAGCAGGGCTGGACAGGGGGCCGATGGCTACACCTTC	CASRAGQGADGYTF
TRBJ2-7	-	TRBV11-3	TGTGCCAGCATGCGCATTACAGTATTCCGCGCTTCCGAGCAGTACTTC	CASMRITVFRASEQYF
TRBJ2-6	-	TRBV5-1	TGCGCCAGCAGCCAGAAGACAGGCTACTCTGGGGCCAACGTCCTGACTTTC	CASSQKTGYSGANVLTF
TRBJ1-1	-	TRBV7-2	TGTGCCAGCAGCTTAGCGGGGCCCTTAGGGGAAGCTTTCTTT	CASSLAGPLGEAFF
TRBJ1-4	TRBD1	TRBV27	TGTGCCAGCAGCCACAGGGGGCCCAATGAAAAACTGTTTTTT	CASSHRGPNEKLFF
TRBJ1-5	-	TRBV21-1	TGTGCCAGCAGGATACGACAGGGTAGGAATCAGCCCCAGCATTTT	CASRIRQGRNQPQHF
TRBJ1-2	-	TRBV11-3	TGTGCCAGCAGCTTAGATCCCCAATTTGGCTACACCTTC	CASSLDPQFGYTF